These 25 T cell receptor beta chains share one sample of origin, sequenced in a study of blood T cells in healthy people across ages. PCR was performed a second time for about 7 to 12 cycles using a sample-barcoded 5' primer and a J-beta primer mix. Via MiXCR, TCRdb re-called the 5' RACE reads, giving one row per CDR3 protein. Of about 800,000 distinct CDR3 sequences listed, 20% to 30% are singletons. This sample was shared with a second study, whose subject was T cells of mothers and their children.

Material: blood. The receptors originated from a boy younger than 18 in good health.

This clonotype appeared a few times. The J gene is TRBJ2-7, the V gene TRBV14; maybe TRBD1 (5 bases). Germline lookup yields CDR1 SGHDN and CDR2 FVKESK. The CDR3 loop spans 14 amino acids. V lost 5 bases and J 2 bases, leaving 13 bases between the germline ends. The CDR3 loop is CASSYGHLPYEQYF. The CDR3 bases are TGTGCCAGCAGCTATGGACACCTACCCTACGAGCAGTACTTC.

The chain links TRBV6-6 to TRBJ2-3; 10 positions match TRBD2. V was pared by 0 bases and J by 3 bases, with 6 bases of the junction left unmatched. Germline values: CDR1 MNHNY, CDR2 SVGAGI (reference sequence). The CDR3 consists of 17 residues. Here the CDR3 reads CASSYSVAGGMTDTQYF. The DNA of the CDR3 is TGTGCCAGCAGTTACTCAGTAGCGGGGGGTATGACAGATACGCAGTATTTT.

This chain links TRBV7-9 with TRBJ1-2, with 8 bases fitting TRBD1. Germline CDR1 and CDR2: SEHNR and FQNEAQ (reference sequence). The CDR3 has 15 residues. V trimming: 5 bases; J trimming: 0 bases; junction bases outside the gene matches: 5. Written as DNA, the CDR3 is TGTGCCAGCAGCCCACGGACAGGGACTAACTATGGCTACACCTTC. This encodes CASSPRTGTNYGYTF.

This clonotype was seen only a few times. This rearrangement joins TRBV29-1 to TRBJ1-1, with TRBD1 as a possible D gene (6 bases). V lost 5 bases and J lost 4, with 11 bases in between. Germline V gene lookup returns CDR1 SQVTM and CDR2 ANQGSEA. This CDR3 comprises 12 residues. The CDR3 sequence: CSVTGPSTEAFF. The CDR3 DNA sequence: TGCAGCGTTACAGGGCCGAGCACTGAAGCTTTCTTT.

The chain recombines TRBV27 with TRBJ1-4, with D tentatively TRBD1 (6 bases). V was pared by 8 bases and J by 3 bases, with 16 bases between. This CDR3 has 15 residues. CDR1 MNHEY and CDR2 SMNVEV come from the germline V gene (reference sequence). The DNA of the CDR3 is TGTGCCAGCGCCCAACCGGGACAAGCTAATGAAAAACTGTTTTTT. Translation gives CASAQPGQANEKLFF.

A few counts support this clonotype. The chain recombines TRBV20-1 with TRBJ1-4; D unresolved. The germline V gene has CDR1 DFQATT and CDR2 SNEGSKA (reference sequence). The CDR3 covers 14 residues. V lost 6 bases to trimming and J lost 8 bases, with 19 bases between them. The DNA of the CDR3 is TGCAGTGCCCGCGCGTCGGAGGGAGTAGAAAAACTGTTTTTT. It translates to CSARASEGVEKLFF.

This rearrangement joins TRBV7-2 to TRBJ2-5, with D possibly TRBD1 on 6 matching bases. TRBJ2-7 explains the end of the DNA better; the J call may be wrong. Germline lookup yields CDR1 SGHTA and CDR2 FQGNSA. The CDR3 loop spans 13 amino acids. The CDR3 DNA is TGTGCCAGCAGCTTAGGGGGACACCACGAGCAGTACTTC. Its protein product is CASSLGGHHEQYF.

This rearrangement joins TRBV21-1 to TRBJ2-5; TRBD1 was called by the table and not checked on the DNA. The J call may be wrong; the DNA end is better matched by TRBJ2-7. TRBV21-1 is a known pseudogene. The CDR3 sequence is 14 residues long. As DNA, the CDR3 is TGTGCCAGCAGCCGACAGGGCAAGGGCCACGAGCAGTACTTC. It yields the protein CASSRQGKGHEQYF.

This clonotype was observed a few times. The rearrangement links TRBV20-1 to TRBJ2-5, with unresolved D. This CDR3 is 12 amino acids long. Trimming left V 6 bases short and J 5 bases short, with 13 bases between. Germline CDR1 reads DFQATT; CDR2 reads SNEGSKA (reference sequence). The CDR3 region has the DNA TGCAGTGCCAACCAGCCCCCGGAGACCCAGTACTTC. Its translation is CSANQPPETQYF.

Only a few counts were recorded for this clonotype. Here the CDR3 reads CASSYISRAADEQYF. DNA for the CDR3: TGTGCCAGCAGCTACATTAGTCGGGCAGCTGACGAGCAGTACTTC. The V gene is TRBV7-2, the J gene TRBJ2-7; D call uncertain. V dropped 4 bases and J dropped 5 bases, with 18 bases sitting between them. Germline assignment: CDR1 SGHTA and CDR2 FQGNSA. The CDR3 length is 15 residues. The variable domain in full, with the rest retrieved from reference TRBV7-2 and TRBJ2-7, is GAGVSQSPSNKVTEKGKDVELRCDPISGHTALYWYRQSLGQGLEFLIYFQGNSAPDKSGLPSDRFSAERTGGSVSTLTIQRTQQEDSAVYLCASSYISRAADEQYFGPGTRLTVT.

A few counts support this clonotype. The junction departs from the called germline gene at one end, perhaps through a read error. V and J are TRBV28 and TRBJ2-1, with 12 bases aligning to TRBD2. This CDR3 is 14 amino acids long. The germline V gene has CDR1 MDHEN and CDR2 SYDVKM. CDR3 nucleotide sequence: TGTGCCAGCAGTTTAATCGATGGAGGACTAGCGGGATCCTTC. It yields the protein CASSLIDGGLAGSF.

This clonotype was picked up a small number of times. The chain uses TRBV7-2 and TRBJ2-1, with 7 bases that match TRBD2. Germline V CDR1 and CDR2: SGHTA, FQGNSA. The CDR3 sequence is 16 residues long. V trimming: 5 bases; J trimming: 0 bases; junction bases outside the gene matches: 7. The CDR3 bases are TGTGCCAGCAGCGCGAGCTTAGCGGGCTCCTACAATGAGCAGTTCTTC. Residues: CASSASLAGSYNEQFF.

This chain joins TRBV7-3 and TRBJ2-2; possible D gene TRBD1, 6 bases. V was cut by 2 bases and J by 5 bases, with 12 bases left in between. Germline-derived CDR1 and CDR2 are SGHTA and FQGTGA. The CDR3 is made up of 15 amino acids. Written as DNA, the CDR3 is TGTGCCAGCAGCTTAGAGGGGGACCGGACCGGGGAGCTGTTTTTT. It translates to CASSLEGDRTGELFF.

V usage is TRBV20-1 and J usage is TRBJ2-2; D unresolved. The CDR3 has 8 residues. Germline-derived CDR1 and CDR2 are DFQATT and SNEGSKA (reference sequence). Written as DNA, the CDR3 is TGCCAACCCGGGGAGCTGTTTTTT. Protein sequence: CQPGELFF.

This clonotype was found a few times. This chain joins TRBV7-2 and TRBJ1-2; D uncertain. Germline V CDR1 and CDR2: SGHTA, FQGNSA. V lost 6 bases, J lost 7 bases, and 12 bases lay in between. The CDR3 consists of 12 residues. CDR3 coding DNA: TGTGCCAGCAGTCCGTCCGGGGTTGGCTACACCTTC. This sequence encodes CASSPSGVGYTF.

This clonotype was observed a handful of times. The rearrangement joins TRBV9 to TRBJ2-3; TRBD2 matches 7 bases. V dropped 0 bases and J dropped 2; count of bases not matched to a gene: 3. The germline V gene encodes CDR1 SGDLS and CDR2 YYNGEE. CDR3 size: 15 residues. The CDR3 DNA sequence: TGTGCCAGCAGCGTAGCGGCGGGGGACACAGATACGCAGTATTTT. Encoded protein: CASSVAAGDTDTQYF.

As regards this clonotype: One junction end disagrees with the germline gene, perhaps due to a read error. This chain links TRBV5-1 with TRBJ1-1; TRBD1 matches at 7 bases. Germline CDR1 reads SGHRS; CDR2 reads YFSETQ. The length of the CDR3 is 16 residues. The CDR3 nucleotides are TGCGCCAGCAGCTGGAGACAGGGTGGGGTGAACACCGAAGCTTTCTTT. Translated: CASSWRQGGVNTEAFF.

This clonotype was counted only a few times. The chain links TRBV21-1 to TRBJ2-5; the table's D call TRBD1 went unverified against the DNA. TRBV21-1 is a recognized pseudogene. The CDR3 consists of 16 residues. As DNA, the CDR3 is TGTGCCAGCAGCAAAGCGCGCCAGGGGGAATTGGAGACCCAGTACTTC. As protein: CASSKARQGELETQYF.

This clonotype was detected only a few times. The chain couples TRBV9 to TRBJ2-5, with 7 bases matching TRBD1. Per the germline V gene, CDR1 is SGDLS and CDR2 is YYNGEE. The CDR3 length is 18 residues. Trimming at V came to 3 bases and at J to 4 bases, leaving 18 bases not matched to a gene. In DNA form, the CDR3 reads TGTGCCAGCAGCGCAGGGACAGTAGGGGGCCTCGGCGGAGAGACCCAGTACTTC. Translated, it gives CASSAGTVGGLGGETQYF.

There are a few counts of this clonotype. The chain links TRBV6-2 or TRBV6-3 to TRBJ2-7, with 9 bases identical to TRBD2. CDR1 MNHEY and CDR2 SVGEGT come from the germline V gene. J lost 6 bases, V lost 5 bases, and 5 bases had no gene match. The CDR3 has 13 residues. The CDR3 is CASSPGLASEQYF. The DNA for the CDR3 is TGTGCCAGCAGTCCCGGACTAGCGAGCGAGCAGTACTTC.

The chain combines TRBV29-1 with TRBJ1-3; D gene uncertain. The V gene lost 4 bases and the J gene lost 1 base, with 11 bases spanning the gap. CDR3 size: 14 residues. The germline V gene encodes CDR1 SQVTM and CDR2 ANQGSEA. The DNA of the CDR3 is TGCAGCGTTGCAGATTGGGAGTCTGGAAACACCATATATTTT. It specifies CSVADWESGNTIYF. Together with reference TRBV29-1 and TRBJ1-3, the CDR3 gives the full variable domain: SAVISQKPSRDICQRGTSLTIQCQVDSQVTMMFWYRQQPGQSLTLIATANQGSEATYESGFVIDKFPISRPNLTFSTLTVSNMSPEDSSIYLCSVADWESGNTIYFGEGSWLTVV.

The DNA for the CDR3 is TGTGCCAGCTCGGGTCAAGGGACGGACTACAATGAGCAGTTCTTC. This gives the protein CASSGQGTDYNEQFF. The chain joins TRBV28 to TRBJ2-1; D is tentatively TRBD1 or TRBD2 (5 bases each). V was cut by 8 bases and J by 3 bases, with 17 bases left in between. Per the germline V gene, CDR1 is MDHEN and CDR2 is SYDVKM. The CDR3 is 15 amino acids.

The V gene is TRBV5-1, the J gene TRBJ2-3, with 7 bases identical to TRBD2. J was trimmed by 2 bases and V by 4 bases; bases with no gene match: 7. The CDR3 has 15 amino acids. Germline V gene lookup returns CDR1 SGHRS and CDR2 YFSETQ. The CDR3 reads CASSQASGNTDTQYF. The CDR3 DNA sequence: TGCGCCAGCAGCCAGGCTAGCGGAAACACAGATACGCAGTATTTT. The full variable domain, its missing parts supplied by reference TRBV5-1 and TRBJ2-3, is KAGVTQTPRYLIKTRGQQVTLSCSPISGHRSVSWYQQTPGQGLQFLFEYFSETQRNKGNFPGRFSGRQFSNSRSEMNVSTLELGDSALYLCASSQASGNTDTQYFGPGTRLTVL.

This rearrangement joins TRBV29-1 to TRBJ2-1, with D maybe TRBD2 (5 bases). Germline V gene data show CDR1 as SQVTM and CDR2 as ANQGSEA. The CDR3 has 13 residues. Trimming cost V 4 bases and J 7 bases, with 14 bases left between them. DNA for the CDR3: TGCAGCGTTGCGAGCGGTCTGATTAATGAGCAGTTCTTC. Protein: CSVASGLINEQFF.

The chain combines TRBV11-2 with TRBJ2-1; 7 bases are a match to TRBD2. The tail of the sequence fits TRBJ2-7 better, so the J call may be wrong. CDR3 length: 13 residues. Per the germline V gene, CDR1 is SGHAT and CDR2 is FQNNGV. The CDR3, as DNA: TGTGCCAGCGGGAGGGGTCAGGACTACGAGCAGTACTTC. As protein: CASGRGQDYEQYF.